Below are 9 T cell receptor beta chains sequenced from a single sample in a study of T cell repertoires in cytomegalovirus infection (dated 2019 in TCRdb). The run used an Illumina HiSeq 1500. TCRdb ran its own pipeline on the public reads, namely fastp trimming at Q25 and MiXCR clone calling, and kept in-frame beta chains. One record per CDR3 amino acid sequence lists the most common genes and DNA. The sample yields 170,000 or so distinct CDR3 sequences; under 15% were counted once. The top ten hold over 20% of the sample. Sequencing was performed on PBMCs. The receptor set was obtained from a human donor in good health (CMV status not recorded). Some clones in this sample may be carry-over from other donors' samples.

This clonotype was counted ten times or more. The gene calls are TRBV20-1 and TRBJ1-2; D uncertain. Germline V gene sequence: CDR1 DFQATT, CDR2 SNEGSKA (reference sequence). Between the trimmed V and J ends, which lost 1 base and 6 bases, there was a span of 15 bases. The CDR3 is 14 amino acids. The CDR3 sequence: CSARGGDKRDGYTF. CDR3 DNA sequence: TGCAGTGCTAGAGGTGGAGATAAAAGGGATGGCTACACCTTC.

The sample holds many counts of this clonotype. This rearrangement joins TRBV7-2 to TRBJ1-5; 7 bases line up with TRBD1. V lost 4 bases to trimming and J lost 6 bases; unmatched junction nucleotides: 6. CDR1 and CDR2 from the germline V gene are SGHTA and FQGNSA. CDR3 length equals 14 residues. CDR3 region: CASSSPSGGQPQHF. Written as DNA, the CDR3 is TGTGCCAGCAGCTCCCCCTCAGGGGGTCAGCCCCAGCATTTT.

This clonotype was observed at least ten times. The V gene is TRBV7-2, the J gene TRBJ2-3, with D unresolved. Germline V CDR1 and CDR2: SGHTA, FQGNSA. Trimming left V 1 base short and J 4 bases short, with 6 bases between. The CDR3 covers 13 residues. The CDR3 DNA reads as TGTGCCAGCAGCTTAGGCCTTTCAGATACGCAGTATTTT. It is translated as CASSLGLSDTQYF.

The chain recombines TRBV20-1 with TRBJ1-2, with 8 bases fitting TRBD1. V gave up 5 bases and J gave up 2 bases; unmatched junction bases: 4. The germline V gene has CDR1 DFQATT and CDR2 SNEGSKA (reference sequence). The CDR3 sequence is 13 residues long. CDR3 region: CSASDRGNYGYTF. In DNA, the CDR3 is TGCAGTGCTTCTGACAGGGGAAACTATGGCTACACCTTC.

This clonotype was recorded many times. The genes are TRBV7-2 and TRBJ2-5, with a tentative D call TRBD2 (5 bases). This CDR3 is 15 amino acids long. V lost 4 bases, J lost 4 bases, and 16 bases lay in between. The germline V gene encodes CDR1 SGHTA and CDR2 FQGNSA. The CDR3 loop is CASSSLVQRGETQYF. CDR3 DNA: TGTGCCAGCAGCTCCCTGGTCCAACGGGGAGAGACCCAGTACTTC.

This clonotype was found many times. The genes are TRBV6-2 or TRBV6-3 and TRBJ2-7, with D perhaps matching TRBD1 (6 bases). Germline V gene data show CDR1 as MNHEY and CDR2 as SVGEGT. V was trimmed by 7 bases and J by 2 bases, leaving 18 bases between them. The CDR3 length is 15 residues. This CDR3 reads CASKEPPGHTYEQYF. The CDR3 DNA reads TGTGCCAGCAAAGAGCCTCCGGGACACACCTACGAGCAGTACTTC.

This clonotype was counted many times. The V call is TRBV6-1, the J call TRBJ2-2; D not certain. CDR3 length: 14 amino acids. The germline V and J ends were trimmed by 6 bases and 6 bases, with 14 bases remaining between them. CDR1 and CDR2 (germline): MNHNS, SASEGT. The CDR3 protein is CASRLLGFSGELFF. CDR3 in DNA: TGTGCCAGCAGGCTTCTTGGGTTTTCCGGGGAGCTGTTTTTT.

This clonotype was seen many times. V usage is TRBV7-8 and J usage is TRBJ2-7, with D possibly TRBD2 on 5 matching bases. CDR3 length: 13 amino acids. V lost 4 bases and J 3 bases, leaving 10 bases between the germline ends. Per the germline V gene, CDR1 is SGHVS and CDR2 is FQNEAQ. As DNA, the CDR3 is TGTGCCAGCAGCTCCGGGATGAACTACGAGCAGTACTTC. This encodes CASSSGMNYEQYF.

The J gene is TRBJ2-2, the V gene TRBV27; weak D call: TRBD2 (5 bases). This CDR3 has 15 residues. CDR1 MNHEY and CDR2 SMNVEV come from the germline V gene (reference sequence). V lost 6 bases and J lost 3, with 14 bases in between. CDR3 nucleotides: TGTGCCAGCAGCCGAGGGTCTGGGTACACCGGGGAGCTGTTTTTT. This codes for CASSRGSGYTGELFF.